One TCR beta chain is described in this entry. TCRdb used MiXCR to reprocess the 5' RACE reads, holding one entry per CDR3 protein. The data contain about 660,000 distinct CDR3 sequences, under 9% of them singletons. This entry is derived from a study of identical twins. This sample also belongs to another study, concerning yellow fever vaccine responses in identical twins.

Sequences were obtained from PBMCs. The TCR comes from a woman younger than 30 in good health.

CDR3 sequence reads: CASVRNSGFYNEQFF. The CDR3 bases are TGTGCTAGTGTCCGTAATAGCGGGTTCTACAATGAGCAGTTCTTC. This chain joins TRBV12-5 and TRBJ2-1; 7 bases are a match to TRBD2. Per germline, CDR1 LGHNT and CDR2 FRNRAP. There are 15 residues in the CDR3. V shed 7 bases and J 3 bases; nucleotides not matched to a gene: 9. The full variable domain, with the rest looked up from reference TRBV12-5 and TRBJ2-1, is DARVTQTPRHKVTEMGQEVTMRCQPILGHNTVFWYRQTMMQGLELLAYFRNRAPLDDSGMPKDRFSAEMPDATLATLKIQPSEPRDSAVYFCASVRNSGFYNEQFFGPGTRLTVL.